The clone carrying this T cell receptor (beta chain) showed up just once. The authors drew 8 to 10 milliliters of peripheral blood from each donor. Using a J-beta primer mix together with a sample-barcoded 5' primer, a second PCR was run for about 7 to 12 cycles. TCRdb independently ran MiXCR on the 5' RACE reads; one entry per CDR3 protein. The table includes 600,000 to 650,000 distinct CDR3 sequences, roughly 58% detected once. The CDR3 loop spans 15 amino acids. The junction had 4 bases not matched to a gene; V was cut back by 4 bases and J by 4 bases. Germline values: CDR1 SNHLY, CDR2 FYNNEI. This entry is derived from a study of blood T cells in healthy people across ages.

The rearrangement joins TRBV2 to TRBJ2-5; 12 nucleotides line up with TRBD1. What was sequenced was blood. The sequence derives from a man between 60 and 75 years old in good health. The DNA for the CDR3 is TGTGCCAGCAGTGGGGACAGGGGGCCTCCAGAGACCCAGTACTTC. Its translation: CASSGDRGPPETQYF. The complete variable domain, with remaining parts taken from reference TRBV2 and TRBJ2-5, reads EPEVTQTPSHQVTQMGQEVILRCVPISNHLYFYWYRQILGQKVEFLVSFYNNEISEKSEIFDDQFSVERPDGSNFTLKIRSTKLEDSAMYFCASSGDRGPPETQYFGPGTRLLVL.